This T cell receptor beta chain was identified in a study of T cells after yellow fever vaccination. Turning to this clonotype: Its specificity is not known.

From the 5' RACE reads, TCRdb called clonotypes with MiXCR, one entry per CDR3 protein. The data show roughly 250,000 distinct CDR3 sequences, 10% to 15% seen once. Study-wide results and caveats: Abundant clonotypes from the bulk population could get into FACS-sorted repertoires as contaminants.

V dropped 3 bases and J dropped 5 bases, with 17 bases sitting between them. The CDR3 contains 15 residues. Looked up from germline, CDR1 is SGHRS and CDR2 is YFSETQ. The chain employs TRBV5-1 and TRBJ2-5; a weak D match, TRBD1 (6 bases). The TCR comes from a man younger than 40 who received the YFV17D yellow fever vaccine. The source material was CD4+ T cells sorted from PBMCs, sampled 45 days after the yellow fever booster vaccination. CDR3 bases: TGCGCCAGCAGCTACGCCGGGACACCAAAGGAGACCCAGTACTTC. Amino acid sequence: CASSYAGTPKETQYF.